Given below is one TCR beta chain in context. This entry comes from a study of CD8+CD57+ T cells in acquired aplastic anemia. CDR1 is SGHVS, CDR2 FQNEAQ, per germline. V was pared by 1 base and J by 3 bases, with 9 bases between. The CDR3 is 14 residues long. Genomic DNA templated the TCR beta VDJ and CDR3 profiling. Each CDR3 protein gets one entry after TCRdb re-called the reads with MiXCR. The sample contains some 150,000 distinct CDR3 sequences, 70% to 80% of which appear only once. CD8+CD57+ cell expansion had been shown by flow cytometry in patients chosen for sequencing. Patients had received no therapy at the time of blood sampling.

The V and J genes are TRBV7-8 and TRBJ1-1; a possible D gene is TRBD1 (6 bases). The clonotype was recovered from a human donor with aplastic anemia. Sample: sorted CD4+, CD8+, or CD8+CD57+ T cells (not recorded which) from PBMCs. Here the CDR3 reads CASSLGRGYTEAFF. The CDR3 DNA reads TGTGCCAGCAGCTTAGGCAGGGGATACACTGAAGCTTTCTTT.